A single T cell receptor (beta chain) is shown here with its context. Using immunoSEQ multiplex PCR, the repertoire was profiled, and TCRdb retains in-frame clones only, with some absent. The repertoire has over 850,000 clones, around 78% of them found once; the top ten carry approximately 0.5%. The data stem from a study of shared clonotypes between healthy human individuals. V lost 6 bases, J lost 4 bases, and 6 bases stayed unmatched. Germline V gene lookup returns CDR1 ENHRY and CDR2 SYGVKD. The CDR3 has 15 amino acids. This receptor was taken from a man younger than 35 in good health. Some clones in this sample may be carry-over from other donors' samples. The chain is built from TRBV10-3 and TRBJ2-3; 11 nucleotides line up with TRBD2. The source material was memory CD4+ T cells from PBMCs. This sample's subset: CD45RA-negative fraction. CDR3 DNA: TGTGCCATCAGGATTAGCGGGAGGGCCTCAGATACGCAGTATTTT. Its protein is CAIRISGRASDTQYF.